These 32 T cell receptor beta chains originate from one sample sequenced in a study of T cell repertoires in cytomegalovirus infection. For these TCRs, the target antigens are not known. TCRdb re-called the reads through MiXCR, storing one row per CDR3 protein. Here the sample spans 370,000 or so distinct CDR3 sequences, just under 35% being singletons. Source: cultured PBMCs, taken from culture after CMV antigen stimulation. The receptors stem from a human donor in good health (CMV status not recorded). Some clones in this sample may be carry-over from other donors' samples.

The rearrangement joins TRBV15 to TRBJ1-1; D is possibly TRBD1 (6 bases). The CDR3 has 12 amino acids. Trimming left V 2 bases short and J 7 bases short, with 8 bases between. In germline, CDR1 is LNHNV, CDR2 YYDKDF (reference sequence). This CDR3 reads CATSRQDSEAFF. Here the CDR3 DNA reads TGTGCCACCAGCAGACAGGACAGTGAAGCTTTCTTT.

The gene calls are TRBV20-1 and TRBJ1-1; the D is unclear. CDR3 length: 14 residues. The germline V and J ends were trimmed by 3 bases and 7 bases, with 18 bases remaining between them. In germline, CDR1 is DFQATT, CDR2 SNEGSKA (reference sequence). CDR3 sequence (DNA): TGCAGTGCTAGGACAAGAGGCAGCTCACTTGAAGCTTTCTTT. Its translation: CSARTRGSSLEAFF.

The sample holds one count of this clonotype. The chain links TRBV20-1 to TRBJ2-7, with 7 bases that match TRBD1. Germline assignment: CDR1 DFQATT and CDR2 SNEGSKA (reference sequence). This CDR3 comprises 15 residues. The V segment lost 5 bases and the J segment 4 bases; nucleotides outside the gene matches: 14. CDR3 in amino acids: CSAQIPGTGEYEQYF. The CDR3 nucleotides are TGCAGTGCTCAGATTCCCGGTACAGGGGAATACGAGCAGTACTTC.

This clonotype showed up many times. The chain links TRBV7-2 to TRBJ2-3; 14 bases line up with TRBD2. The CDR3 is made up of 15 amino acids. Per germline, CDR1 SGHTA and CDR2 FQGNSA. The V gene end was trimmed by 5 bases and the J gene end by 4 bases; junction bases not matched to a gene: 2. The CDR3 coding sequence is TGTGCCAGCAGCCGACTAGCGGGAGGGCCAGATACGCAGTATTTT. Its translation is CASSRLAGGPDTQYF. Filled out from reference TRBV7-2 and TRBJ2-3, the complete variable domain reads GAGVSQSPSNKVTEKGKDVELRCDPISGHTALYWYRQSLGQGLEFLIYFQGNSAPDKSGLPSDRFSAERTGGSVSTLTIQRTQQEDSAVYLCASSRLAGGPDTQYFGPGTRLTVL.

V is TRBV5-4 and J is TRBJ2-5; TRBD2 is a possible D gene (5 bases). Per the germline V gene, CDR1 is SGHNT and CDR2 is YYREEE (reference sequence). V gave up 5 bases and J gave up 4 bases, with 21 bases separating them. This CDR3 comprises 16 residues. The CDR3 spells CASSLSGGGWGETQYF. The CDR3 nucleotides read TGTGCCAGCAGTTTGTCAGGAGGCGGGTGGGGAGAGACCCAGTACTTC.

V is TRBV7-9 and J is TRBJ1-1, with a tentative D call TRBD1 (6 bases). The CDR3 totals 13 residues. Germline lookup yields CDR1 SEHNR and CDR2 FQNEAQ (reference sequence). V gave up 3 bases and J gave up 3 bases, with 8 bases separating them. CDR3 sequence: CASSFAGDTEAFF. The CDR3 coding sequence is TGTGCCAGCAGCTTCGCAGGGGACACTGAAGCTTTCTTT.

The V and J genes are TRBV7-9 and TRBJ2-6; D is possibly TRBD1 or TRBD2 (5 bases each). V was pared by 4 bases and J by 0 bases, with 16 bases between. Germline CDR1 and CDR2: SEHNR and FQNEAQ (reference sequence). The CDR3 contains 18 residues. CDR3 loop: CASSYSPGRDSGANVLTF. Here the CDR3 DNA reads TGTGCCAGCAGCTACTCACCGGGACGGGACTCTGGGGCCAACGTCCTGACTTTC.

The CDR3 spells CSVEQGNEQFF. For the CDR3, the DNA is TGCAGCGTGGAACAGGGAAATGAGCAGTTCTTC. The chain recombines TRBV29-1 with TRBJ2-1; D may be TRBD1 (6 bases). The CDR3 is 11 residues long. V lost 6 bases, J lost 7 bases, and 10 bases lay in between. Germline CDR1 and CDR2: SQVTM and ANQGSEA.

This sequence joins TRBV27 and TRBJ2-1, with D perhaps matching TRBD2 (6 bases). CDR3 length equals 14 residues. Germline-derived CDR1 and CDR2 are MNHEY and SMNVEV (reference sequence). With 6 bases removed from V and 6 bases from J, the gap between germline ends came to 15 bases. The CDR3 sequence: CASSPGGRGNEQFF. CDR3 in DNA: TGTGCCAGCAGCCCTGGGGGGAGAGGCAATGAGCAGTTCTTC.

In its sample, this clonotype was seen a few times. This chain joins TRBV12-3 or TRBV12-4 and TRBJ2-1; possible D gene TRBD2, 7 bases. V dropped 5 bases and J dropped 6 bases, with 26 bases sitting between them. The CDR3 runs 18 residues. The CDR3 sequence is CASSPFRGGGSSGNEQFF. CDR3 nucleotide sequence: TGTGCCAGCAGTCCGTTCCGTGGGGGCGGGAGTTCCGGCAATGAGCAGTTCTTC.

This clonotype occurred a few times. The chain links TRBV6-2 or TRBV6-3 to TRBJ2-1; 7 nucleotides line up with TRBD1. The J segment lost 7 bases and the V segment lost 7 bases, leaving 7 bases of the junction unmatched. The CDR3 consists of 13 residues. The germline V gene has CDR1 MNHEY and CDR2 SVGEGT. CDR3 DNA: TGTGCCAGCACCGATCCGACAGGGAATGAGCAGTTCTTC. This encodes CASTDPTGNEQFF.

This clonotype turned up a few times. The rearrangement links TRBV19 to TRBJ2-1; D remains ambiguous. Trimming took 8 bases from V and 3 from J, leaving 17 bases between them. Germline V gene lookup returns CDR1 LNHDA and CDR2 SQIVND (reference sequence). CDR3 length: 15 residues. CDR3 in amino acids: CASWSPSHNYNEQFF. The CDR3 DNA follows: TGTGCCAGTTGGAGCCCCTCTCATAACTACAATGAGCAGTTCTTC.

The DNA for the CDR3 is TGTGCCAGCAGTGCCACTAGCGGGAGGGCCTTAGCGGAGACCCAGTACTTC. This gives the protein CASSATSGRALAETQYF. The gene calls are TRBV27 and TRBJ2-5, with 13 nucleotides matching TRBD2. The CDR3 runs to 17 residues. Trimming removed 5 bases from V and 5 bases from J; junction bases left unmatched: 11. Germline CDR1 and CDR2: MNHEY and SMNVEV (reference sequence).

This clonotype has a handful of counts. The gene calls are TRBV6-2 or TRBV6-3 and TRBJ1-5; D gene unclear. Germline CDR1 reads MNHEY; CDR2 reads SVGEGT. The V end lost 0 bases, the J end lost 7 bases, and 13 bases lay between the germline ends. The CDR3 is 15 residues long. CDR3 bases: TGTGCCAGCAGTTACTCGATCCCAGGAAGGCAGCCCCAGCATTTT. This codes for CASSYSIPGRQPQHF.

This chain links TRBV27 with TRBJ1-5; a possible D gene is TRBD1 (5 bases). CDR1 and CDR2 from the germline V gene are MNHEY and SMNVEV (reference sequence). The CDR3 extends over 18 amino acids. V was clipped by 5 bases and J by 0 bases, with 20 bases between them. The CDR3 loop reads CASSDLGPRGFSNQPQHF. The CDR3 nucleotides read TGTGCCAGCAGTGACCTGGGCCCGAGGGGTTTTAGCAATCAGCCCCAGCATTTT.

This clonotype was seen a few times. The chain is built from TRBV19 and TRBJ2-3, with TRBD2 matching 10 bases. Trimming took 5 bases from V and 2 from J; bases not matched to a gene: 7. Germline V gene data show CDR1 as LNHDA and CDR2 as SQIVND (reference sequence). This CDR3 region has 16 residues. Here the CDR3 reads CASSYLAGALTDTQYF. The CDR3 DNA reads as TGTGCCAGTAGTTACCTAGCGGGGGCCCTCACAGATACGCAGTATTTT.

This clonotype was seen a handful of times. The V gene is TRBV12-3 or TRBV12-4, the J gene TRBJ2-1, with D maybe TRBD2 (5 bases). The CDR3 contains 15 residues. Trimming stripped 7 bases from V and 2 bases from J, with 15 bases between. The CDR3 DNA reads TGTGCCAGCACCGACTCCCCCGGGACCTACAATGAGCAGTTCTTC. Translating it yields CASTDSPGTYNEQFF.

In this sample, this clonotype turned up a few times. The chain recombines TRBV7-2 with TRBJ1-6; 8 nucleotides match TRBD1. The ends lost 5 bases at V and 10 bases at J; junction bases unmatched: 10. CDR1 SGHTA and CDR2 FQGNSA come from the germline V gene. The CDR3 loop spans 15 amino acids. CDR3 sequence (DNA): TGTGCCAGCAGCCAGGAGGTCAGGGGGCGGTCACCCCTCCACTTT. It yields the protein CASSQEVRGRSPLHF. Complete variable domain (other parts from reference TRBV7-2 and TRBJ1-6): GAGVSQSPSNKVTEKGKDVELRCDPISGHTALYWYRQSLGQGLEFLIYFQGNSAPDKSGLPSDRFSAERTGGSVSTLTIQRTQQEDSAVYLCASSQEVRGRSPLHFGNGTRLTVT.

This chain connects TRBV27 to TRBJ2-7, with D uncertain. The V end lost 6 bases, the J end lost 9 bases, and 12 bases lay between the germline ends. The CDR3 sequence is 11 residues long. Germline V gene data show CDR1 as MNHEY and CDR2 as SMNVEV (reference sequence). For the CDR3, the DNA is TGTGCCAGCAGGCCAATAGAAGCGCAGTACTTC. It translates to CASRPIEAQYF.

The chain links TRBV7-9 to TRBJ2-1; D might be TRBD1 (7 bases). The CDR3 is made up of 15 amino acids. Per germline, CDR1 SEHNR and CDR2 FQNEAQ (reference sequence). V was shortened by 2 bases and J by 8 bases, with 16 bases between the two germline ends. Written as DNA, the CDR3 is TGTGCCAGCAGCTTATTTATTGGAGGGGGCGATGAGCAGTTCTTC. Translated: CASSLFIGGGDEQFF.

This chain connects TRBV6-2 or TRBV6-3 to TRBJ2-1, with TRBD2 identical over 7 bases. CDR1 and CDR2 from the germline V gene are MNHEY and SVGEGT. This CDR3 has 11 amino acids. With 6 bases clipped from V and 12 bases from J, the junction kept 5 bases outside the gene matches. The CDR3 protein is CASSVGLGQFF. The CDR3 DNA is TGTGCCAGCAGCGTAGGACTAGGGCAGTTCTTC.

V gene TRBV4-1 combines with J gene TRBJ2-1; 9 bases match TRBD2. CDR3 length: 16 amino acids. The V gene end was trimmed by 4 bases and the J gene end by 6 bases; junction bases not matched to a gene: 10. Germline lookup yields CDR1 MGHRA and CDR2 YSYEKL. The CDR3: CASSRPGTSRFNEQFF. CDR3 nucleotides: TGCGCCAGCAGCCGGCCCGGGACTAGCCGTTTCAATGAGCAGTTCTTC.

CDR3 region: CASSLMGLHYNEQFF. As DNA, the CDR3 is TGTGCCAGCAGCTTAATGGGACTCCACTACAATGAGCAGTTCTTC. This chain links TRBV7-2 with TRBJ2-1; weak D call: TRBD2 (6 bases). There are 15 residues in the CDR3. Trimming cost V 2 bases and J 3 bases, with 11 bases left between them. Germline-derived CDR1 and CDR2 are SGHTA and FQGNSA.

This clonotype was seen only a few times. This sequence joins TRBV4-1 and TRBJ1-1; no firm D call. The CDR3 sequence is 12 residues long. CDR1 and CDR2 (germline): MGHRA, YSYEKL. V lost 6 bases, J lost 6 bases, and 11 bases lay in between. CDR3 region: CASSPPGSEAFF. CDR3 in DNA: TGCGCCAGCAGTCCACCGGGATCTGAAGCTTTCTTT.

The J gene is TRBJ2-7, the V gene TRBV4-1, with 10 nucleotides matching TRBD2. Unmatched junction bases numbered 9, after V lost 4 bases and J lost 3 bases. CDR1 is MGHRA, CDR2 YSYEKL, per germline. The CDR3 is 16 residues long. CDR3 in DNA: TGCGCCAGCAGCCCCGGACTAGCGGTTTGCTACTACGAGCAGTACGTC. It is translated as CASSPGLAVCYYEQYV.

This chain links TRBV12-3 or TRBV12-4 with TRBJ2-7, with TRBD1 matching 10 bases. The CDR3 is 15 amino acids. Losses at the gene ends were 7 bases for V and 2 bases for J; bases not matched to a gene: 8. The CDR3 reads CASTLLGTGAYEQYF. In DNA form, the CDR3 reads TGTGCCAGCACCCTCCTCGGGACAGGGGCCTACGAGCAGTACTTC.

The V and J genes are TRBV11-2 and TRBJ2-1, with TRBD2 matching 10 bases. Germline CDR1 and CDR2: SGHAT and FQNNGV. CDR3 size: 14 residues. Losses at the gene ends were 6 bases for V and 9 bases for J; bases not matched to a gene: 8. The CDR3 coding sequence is TGTGCCAGCAGGGGACCGGGACTAGCGAGTGAGCAGTTCTTC. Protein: CASRGPGLASEQFF. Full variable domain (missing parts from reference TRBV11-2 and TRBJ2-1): EAGVAQSPRYKIIEKRQSVAFWCNPISGHATLYWYQQILGQGPKLLIQFQNNGVVDDSQLPKDRFSAERLKGVDSTLKIQPAKLEDSAVYLCASRGPGLASEQFFGPGTRLTVL.

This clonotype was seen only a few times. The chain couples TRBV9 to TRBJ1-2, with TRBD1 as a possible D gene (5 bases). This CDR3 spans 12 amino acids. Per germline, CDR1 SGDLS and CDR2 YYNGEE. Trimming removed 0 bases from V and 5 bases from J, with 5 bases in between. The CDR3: CASSVEGYGYTF. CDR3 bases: TGTGCCAGCAGCGTAGAGGGGTATGGCTACACCTTC.

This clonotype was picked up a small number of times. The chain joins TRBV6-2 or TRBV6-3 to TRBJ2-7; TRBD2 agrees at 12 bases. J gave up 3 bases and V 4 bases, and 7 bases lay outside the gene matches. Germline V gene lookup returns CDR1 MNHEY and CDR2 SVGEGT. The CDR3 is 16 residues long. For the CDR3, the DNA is TGTGCCAGCAGTTTCTCTCGGACTAGCGGGAACTACGAGCAGTACGTC. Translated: CASSFSRTSGNYEQYV.

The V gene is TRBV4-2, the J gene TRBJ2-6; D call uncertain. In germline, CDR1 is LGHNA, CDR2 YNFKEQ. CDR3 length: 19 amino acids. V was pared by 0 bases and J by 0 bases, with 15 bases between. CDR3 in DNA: TGTGCCAGCAGCCAAGACTTGGTGCACCGAAGCTCTGGGGCCAACGTCCTGACTTTC. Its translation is CASSQDLVHRSSGANVLTF.

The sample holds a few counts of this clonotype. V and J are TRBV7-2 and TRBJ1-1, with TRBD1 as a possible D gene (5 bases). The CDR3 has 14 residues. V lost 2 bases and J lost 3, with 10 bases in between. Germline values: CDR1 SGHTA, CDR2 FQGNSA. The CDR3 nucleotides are TGTGCCAGCAGCTTAAATTGGGGGGACACTGAAGCTTTCTTT. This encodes CASSLNWGDTEAFF.

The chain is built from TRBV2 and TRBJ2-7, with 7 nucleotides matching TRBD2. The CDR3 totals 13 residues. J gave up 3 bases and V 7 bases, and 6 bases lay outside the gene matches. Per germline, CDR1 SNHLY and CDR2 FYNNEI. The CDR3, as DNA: TGTGCCAGCACGGATCAGCGGGGCTACGAGCAGTACGTC. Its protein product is CASTDQRGYEQYV.